A selection of T cell receptor beta chains follows, all from one sample in a study of CD8 T cells in Susac syndrome. TCRdb re-derived calls from the immunoSEQ multiplex PCR reads in MiXCR, one entry per CDR3 protein. The profile shows about 210,000 distinct CDR3 sequences, over 85% of them singletons. The sample was CD4+ T cells from PBMCs. The receptors originated from a human donor in good health. Both conserved end residues are part of each CDR3. Each record gives: CDR3 DNA, CDR3 protein, J gene, D gene, clone size, V gene. A D gene is named only where the DNA matches it firmly. Clone sizes are given selectively: once, few, many, or a class where the clone is expanded.

TGCGCCAGCAGCTTGAACGGACAGGGGTTGGTGGCTGAAGCTTTCTTT CASSLNGQGLVAEAFF TRBJ1-1 TRBD1 - TRBV5-1
TGTGCCAGCAGTGACCACAGCACAGATACGCAGTATTTT CASSDHSTDTQYF TRBJ2-3 - - TRBV6-4
TGTGCCAGCAGGGGGGACAGGGGGCAGAGGCAGCCCCAGCATTTT CASRGDRGQRQPQHF TRBJ1-5 TRBD1 - TRBV27
TGTGCCAGCAGCTCGCCCCCGAGGACACATCCATATTTT CASSSPPRTHPYF TRBJ1-3 - - TRBV6-2/TRBV6-3
TGTGCCAGCAGTGGGCGGACAGTGAACACTGAAGCTTTCTTT CASSGRTVNTEAFF TRBJ1-1 - - TRBV2
TGTGCCTGGAGCAACTTACTAAACACTGAAGCTTTCTTT CAWSNLLNTEAFF TRBJ1-1 - - TRBV30
TGTGCCAGCAGCCGGGAGGGACAGGGCGCTGAAGCTTTCTTT CASSREGQGAEAFF TRBJ1-1 TRBD1 - TRBV3-1
TGCAGTGCTAGAGAGTCCGGGCTAGCCTACGAGCAGTACTTC CSARESGLAYEQYF TRBJ2-7 - - TRBV20-1
TGTGCCAGCTCAGGCGGGACAGCTCCAACCTACGAGCAGTACTTC CASSGGTAPTYEQYF TRBJ2-7 - few TRBV18
TGTGCCAGCAGTGAAACGGGGGTTTGGCAGCCCCAGCATTTT CASSETGVWQPQHF TRBJ1-5 - - TRBV6-1
TGTGCCAGCAGTTTGTCAAATTCACCCCTCCACTTT CASSLSNSPLHF TRBJ1-6 - - TRBV7-2
TGTGCCAGCAGCCAAGCCGGGACAGGGGGATCACCCCTCCACTTT CASSQAGTGGSPLHF TRBJ1-6 TRBD1 few TRBV3-1
TGTGCCAGCAGACGCCCGGGACTAGCGGGGGGAACGAACACCGGGGAGCTGTTTTTT CASRRPGLAGGTNTGELFF TRBJ2-2 TRBD2 - TRBV7-9
TGCAGCGTTGAGGGGTCCTCTGGAAACACCATATATTTT CSVEGSSGNTIYF TRBJ1-3 - - TRBV29-1
TGTGCCAGCAGCCCCCGGGGAGACTCACCCCTCCACTTT CASSPRGDSPLHF TRBJ1-6 - - TRBV3-1
TGTGCCAGCAGCGTAGAGCGAGACTATGGCTACACCTTC CASSVERDYGYTF TRBJ1-2 - - TRBV9
TGTGCCAGCAGTATAAATCAGAACTATGGCTACACCTTC CASSINQNYGYTF TRBJ1-2 - - TRBV28
TGCAGCATAGGACAGGCGCCGCAAGAGACCCAGTACTTC CSIGQAPQETQYF TRBJ2-5 TRBD1 once TRBV29-1
TGTGCCAGCAGCCCTGCGGGACAGGGGACCGGGGAGCTGTTTTTT CASSPAGQGTGELFF TRBJ2-2 TRBD1 - TRBV4-2
TGCAGTGCTAGGAATACAGGGAGGACTGAAGCTTTCTTT CSARNTGRTEAFF TRBJ1-1 - - TRBV20-1
TGTGCCGCAAGGGCGGGTCCAAGGGAATCACCCCTCCACTTT CAARAGPRESPLHF TRBJ1-6 - - TRBV28
TGTGCCAGCAGAGACTGGAGATCCCAAGAGACCCAGTACTTC CASRDWRSQETQYF TRBJ2-5 - - TRBV11-2
TGTGCCACCAGCAGAGCGGGCCCCAGGGGGGCCAACGTCCTGACTTTC CATSRAGPRGANVLTF TRBJ2-6 - - TRBV15
TGTGCCAGCAGCAAAGAAGGACAGAAAAATGAAAAACTGTTTTTT CASSKEGQKNEKLFF TRBJ1-4 - - TRBV7-2
TGTGCCAGCAGTTTATCGCCGGGACAGGGAGCAGGGGATCAGCCCCAGCATTTT CASSLSPGQGAGDQPQHF TRBJ1-5 TRBD1 - TRBV28
TGTGCCAGCACTCTTAGCGGGGTAGGGCTGGATACGCAGTATTTT CASTLSGVGLDTQYF TRBJ2-3 TRBD2 - TRBV6-2/TRBV6-3
TGTGCCAGCAGTCCCGACCAGGGAACTAATCAGCCCCAGCATTTT CASSPDQGTNQPQHF TRBJ1-5 - once TRBV7-2
TGTGCCAGCAGCCAAGATCACGGGGCGGGTAGGCCCCAGCATTTT CASSQDHGAGRPQHF TRBJ1-5 - - TRBV3-1
TGTGCCAGCAGCCAAGCTAGCGGGGGTTTTAACGGGGAGCTGTTTTTT CASSQASGGFNGELFF TRBJ2-2 TRBD2 - TRBV3-1
TGTGCCACCAGGCCGGGGGGGCTTTACAATGAGCAGTTCTTC CATRPGGLYNEQFF TRBJ2-1 TRBD2 - TRBV19
TGCAGCGTTGGATTACAGGCTCCCTACGAGCAGTACTTC CSVGLQAPYEQYF TRBJ2-7 - - TRBV29-1
TGCAGTGCTAGATCGGGACTAGCCCAAGAGACCCAGTACTTC CSARSGLAQETQYF TRBJ2-5 TRBD2 - TRBV20-1
TGTGCCAGCAGATGGGACAGGGTACCCGGTGAGCAGTTCTTC CASRWDRVPGEQFF TRBJ2-1 TRBD1 - TRBV12-3/TRBV12-4
TGTGCCAGCACCCGCGTAGGGGGCCCTCACACAGATACGCAGTATTTT CASTRVGGPHTDTQYF TRBJ2-3 TRBD1 - TRBV28
TGTGCCTGGTCTGGCACTGAAGCTTTCTTT CAWSGTEAFF TRBJ1-1 - few TRBV30
TGTGCCAGCAGTCCCCGTGGGGAAACGGGTCAGCCCCAGCATTTT CASSPRGETGQPQHF TRBJ1-5 - - TRBV27
TGTGCCACCAGTGATCCGGGACAGGGATCGCAAAACATTCAGTACTTC CATSDPGQGSQNIQYF TRBJ2-4 TRBD1 - TRBV24-1
TGCGCCAGCAGCCAAGATTTCGGGGCTCCCATCTATGGCTACACCTTC CASSQDFGAPIYGYTF TRBJ1-2 - - TRBV4-3
TGTGCCAGCAGTTTAATCACCGGTGGCTACACCTTC CASSLITGGYTF TRBJ1-2 - - TRBV28
TGTGCCAGCAGCTTTAGACAGGGGAATGGAAACACCATATATTTT CASSFRQGNGNTIYF TRBJ1-3 TRBD1 - TRBV5-4
TGTGCCAGCAGTGAACCGGGACCCGGCCAAGATACGCAGTATTTT CASSEPGPGQDTQYF TRBJ2-3 - - TRBV25-1
TGCGCCAGCAGCCGACGACAAGTTCTTAGCTCTGGAAACACCATATATTTT CASSRRQVLSSGNTIYF TRBJ1-3 - - TRBV4-1
TGTGCCAGCAGTTTTGCGGGGGGGGGAACAGATACGCAGTATTTT CASSFAGGGTDTQYF TRBJ2-3 TRBD2 - TRBV12-3/TRBV12-4
TGTGCCAGCAGCCGAGGACAGGCCTATGGCTACACCTTC CASSRGQAYGYTF TRBJ1-2 TRBD1 - TRBV7-2
TGCAGCGTTGAAGACGCGGGACAGGGGAAGTACTTCGGCTACACCTTC CSVEDAGQGKYFGYTF TRBJ1-2 TRBD1 - TRBV29-1
TGCGCCAGCAGCCTCCAGGTGGATCAGCCCCAGCATTTT CASSLQVDQPQHF TRBJ1-5 - once TRBV4-1
TGTGCCAGCAGCGTAGGTAATAGCGGGGGCCAAGAGACCCAGTACTTC CASSVGNSGGQETQYF TRBJ2-5 TRBD2 - TRBV9